Here is one T cell receptor (beta chain) with its context. Germline CDR1 SEHNR, CDR2 FQNEAQ (reference sequence). This CDR3 contains 12 residues. Trimming removed 5 bases at V and 6 bases at J, with 11 bases between. The data derive from a study of blood T cell repertoires in COVID-19. Overall study context: T cells, B-cell-depleted T cells, or PBMCs provided the cDNA or gDNA that served as material.

Sequenced by immunoSEQ multiplex PCR; TCRdb stores in-frame clones only, minus some. The data show 150,000 to 200,000 clones, around nine tenths seen once. This clonotype was sampled from a man aged 18 to 29 with active or convalescent COVID-19. This chain joins TRBV7-9 and TRBJ2-7; D is undetermined. The sequenced sample was peripheral blood. CDR3 nucleotides: TGTGCCAGCAGCCCCCACCTAGGCGAGCAGTACTTC. Its protein product is CASSPHLGEQYF.